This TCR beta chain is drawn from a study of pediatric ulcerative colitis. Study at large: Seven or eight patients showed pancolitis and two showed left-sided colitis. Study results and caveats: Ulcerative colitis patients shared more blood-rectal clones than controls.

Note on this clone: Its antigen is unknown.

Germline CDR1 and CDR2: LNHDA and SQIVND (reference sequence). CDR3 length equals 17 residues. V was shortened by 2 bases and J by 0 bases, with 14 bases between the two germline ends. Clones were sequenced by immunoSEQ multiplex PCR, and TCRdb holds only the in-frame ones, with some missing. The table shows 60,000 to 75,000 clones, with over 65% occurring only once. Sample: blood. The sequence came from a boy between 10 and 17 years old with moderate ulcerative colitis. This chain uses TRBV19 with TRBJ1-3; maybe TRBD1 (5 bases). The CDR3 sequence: CASSISERGLSGNTIYF. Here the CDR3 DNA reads TGTGCCAGTAGTATAAGTGAGAGGGGCCTCTCTGGAAACACCATATATTTT.